The source of this T cell receptor (beta chain) is a study of technical replicates of blood from a handful of donors. Profiling relied on immunoSEQ multiplex PCR, and the TCRdb table lists in-frame clones only, not all of them. The repertoire holds about 75,000 clones, with around 97% as singletons. This CDR3 region has 16 residues. Trimming removed 2 bases from V and 0 bases from J, with 10 bases in between. Germline V gene lookup returns CDR1 MNHEY and CDR2 SVGAGI. Sequencing was performed on T cells isolated from PBMCs. The TCR sequence derives from a human donor in good health. The chain recombines TRBV6-5 with TRBJ1-4; maybe TRBD1 (6 bases). This CDR3 is CASSYQGPSTNEKLFF. Here the CDR3 DNA reads TGTGCCAGCAGTTACCAGGGGCCATCAACTAATGAAAAACTGTTTTTT.